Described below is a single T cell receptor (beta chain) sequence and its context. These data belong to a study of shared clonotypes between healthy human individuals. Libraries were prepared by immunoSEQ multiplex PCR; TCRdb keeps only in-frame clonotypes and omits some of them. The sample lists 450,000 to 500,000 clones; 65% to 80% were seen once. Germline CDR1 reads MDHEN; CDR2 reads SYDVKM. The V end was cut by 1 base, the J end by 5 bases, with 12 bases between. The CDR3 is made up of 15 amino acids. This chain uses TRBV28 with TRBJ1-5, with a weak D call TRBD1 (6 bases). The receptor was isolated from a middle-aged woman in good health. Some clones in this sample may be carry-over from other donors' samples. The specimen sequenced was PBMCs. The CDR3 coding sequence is TGTGCCAGCAGTTTATTCCAGGGGAGGCATCAGCCCCAGCATTTT. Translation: CASSLFQGRHQPQHF.